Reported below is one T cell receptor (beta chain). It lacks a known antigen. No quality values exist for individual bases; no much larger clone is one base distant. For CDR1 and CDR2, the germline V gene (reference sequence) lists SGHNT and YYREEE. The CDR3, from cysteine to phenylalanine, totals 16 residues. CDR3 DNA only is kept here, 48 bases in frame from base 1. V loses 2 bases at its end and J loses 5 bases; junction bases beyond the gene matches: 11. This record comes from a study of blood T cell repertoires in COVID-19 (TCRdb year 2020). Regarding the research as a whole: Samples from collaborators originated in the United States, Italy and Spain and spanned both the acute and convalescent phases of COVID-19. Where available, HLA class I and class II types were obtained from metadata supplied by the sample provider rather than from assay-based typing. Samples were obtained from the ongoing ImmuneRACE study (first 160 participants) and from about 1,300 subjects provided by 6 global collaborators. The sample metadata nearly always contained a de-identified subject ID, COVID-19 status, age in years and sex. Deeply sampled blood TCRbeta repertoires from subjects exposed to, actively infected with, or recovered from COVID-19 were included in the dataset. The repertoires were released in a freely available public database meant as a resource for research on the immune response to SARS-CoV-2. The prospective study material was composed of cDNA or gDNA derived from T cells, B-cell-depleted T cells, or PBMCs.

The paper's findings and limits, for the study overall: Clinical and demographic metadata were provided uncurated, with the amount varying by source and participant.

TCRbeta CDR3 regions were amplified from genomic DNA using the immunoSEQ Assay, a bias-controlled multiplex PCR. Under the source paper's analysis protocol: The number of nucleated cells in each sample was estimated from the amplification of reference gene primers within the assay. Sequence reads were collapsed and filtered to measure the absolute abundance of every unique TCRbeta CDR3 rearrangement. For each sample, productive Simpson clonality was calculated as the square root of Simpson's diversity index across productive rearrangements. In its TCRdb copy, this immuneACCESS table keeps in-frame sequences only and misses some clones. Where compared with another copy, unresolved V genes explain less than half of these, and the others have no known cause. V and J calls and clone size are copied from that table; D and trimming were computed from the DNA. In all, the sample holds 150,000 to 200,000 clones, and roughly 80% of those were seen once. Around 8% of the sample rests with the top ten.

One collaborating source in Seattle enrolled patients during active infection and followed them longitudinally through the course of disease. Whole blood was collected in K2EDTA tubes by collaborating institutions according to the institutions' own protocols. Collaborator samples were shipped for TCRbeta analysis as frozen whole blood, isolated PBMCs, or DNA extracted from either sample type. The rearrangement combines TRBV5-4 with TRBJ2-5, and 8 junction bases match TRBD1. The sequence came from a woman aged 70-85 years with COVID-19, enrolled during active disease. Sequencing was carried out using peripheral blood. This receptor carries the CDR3 CASSFLGQGGWETQYF. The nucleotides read TGTGCCAGCAGCTTTCTAGGACAGGGCGGGTGGGAGACCCAGTACTTC.